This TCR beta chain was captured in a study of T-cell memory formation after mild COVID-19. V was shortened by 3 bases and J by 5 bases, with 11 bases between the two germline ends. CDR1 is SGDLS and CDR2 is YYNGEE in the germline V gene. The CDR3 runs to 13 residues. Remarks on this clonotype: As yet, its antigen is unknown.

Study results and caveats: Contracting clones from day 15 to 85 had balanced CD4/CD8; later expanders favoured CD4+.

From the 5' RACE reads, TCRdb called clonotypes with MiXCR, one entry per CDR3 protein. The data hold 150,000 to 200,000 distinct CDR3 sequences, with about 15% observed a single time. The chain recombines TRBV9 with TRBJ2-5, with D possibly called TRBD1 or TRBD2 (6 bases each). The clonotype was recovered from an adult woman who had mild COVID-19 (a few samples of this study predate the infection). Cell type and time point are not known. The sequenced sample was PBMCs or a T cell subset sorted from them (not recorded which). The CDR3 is CASSGTGRETQYF. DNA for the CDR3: TGTGCCAGCAGCGGTACAGGGAGGGAGACCCAGTACTTC.